This is a list of T cell receptor beta chains from one sample in a study of neurological immune-mediated disorders. TCRdb called the 5' RACE reads again in MiXCR, with one record for every CDR3 protein. This repertoire shows roughly 36,000 distinct CDR3 sequences, 13% to 15% found once; its top ten account for 27%. Sequences were obtained from PBMCs. These receptors were collected from a woman aged 45-60 years with HTLV-1-associated myelopathy (HAM/TSP). CDR3s include the opening cysteine and the closing phenylalanine or tryptophan.

v_gene,j_gene,CDR3aa
TRBV10-3,TRBJ2-3,CASRWGWDTDTQYF
TRBV10-3,TRBJ1-3,CAISDRGPSGNTIYF
TRBV6-5,TRBJ2-2,CASSVLLSNTGELFF
TRBV20-1,TRBJ1-2,CSARPPGESSYGYTF
TRBV7-2,TRBJ2-3,CASSLASRGGDTQYF
TRBV5-5,TRBJ1-4,CASRSPGLREKLFF
TRBV28,TRBJ1-5,CASSPGTARSPQHF
TRBV20-1,TRBJ2-7,CSVRTGDHEQYF
TRBV7-2,TRBJ2-3,CASSLGLSGGARDTQYF
TRBV5-1,TRBJ1-2,CASAVYNYGYTF
TRBV5-1,TRBJ2-5,CASSLGTFQETQYF
TRBV3-1,TRBJ1-1,CASSLQALNTEAFF
TRBV5-5,TRBJ1-4,CASSGAYNEKLFF
TRBV4-3,TRBJ2-1,CASSLYTRISYNEQFF
TRBV24-1,TRBJ2-1,CATSEPGGSYNEQFF
TRBV5-6,TRBJ2-2,CASSSGSYTGELFF
TRBV10-2,TRBJ2-2,CASSEWTSGVWSTGELFF
TRBV2,TRBJ2-3,CASSDGGGTNTQYF
TRBV10-3,TRBJ2-3,CAISESKSTDTQYF
TRBV11-2,TRBJ1-5,CASSLWQGSNQPQHF
TRBV12-3/TRBV12-4,TRBJ2-7,CASRPAGSGPYEQYF
TRBV4-3,TRBJ2-2,CASSQLPMNTGELFF
TRBV18,TRBJ2-2,CASSPPMRQGTGELFF
TRBV9,TRBJ1-1,CASSPRDRGMNTEAFF
TRBV12-3/TRBV12-4,TRBJ1-2,CASSLSAGLGYTF
TRBV9,TRBJ1-6,CASSVGRQGSSPLHF
TRBV5-1,TRBJ2-5,CASSLTGGVETQYF
TRBV20-1,TRBJ2-1,CSAGRVPGGGEQFF
TRBV5-1,TRBJ1-1,CASSLAPVMNTEAFF
TRBV4-3,TRBJ1-6,CASSQDSGTVNSPLHF
TRBV29-1,TRBJ2-5,CSVEDPRGLGETQYF
TRBV3-1,TRBJ2-2,CASSQRDRLTGELFF
TRBV7-8,TRBJ1-1,CASSLTGGAGRNTEAFF
TRBV29-1,TRBJ2-5,CSGWEAETQYF
TRBV5-1,TRBJ1-1,CASGAGTTEAFF
TRBV7-2,TRBJ2-7,CASSGGLAASYEQYF
TRBV30,TRBJ1-1,CAWSHGGVTEAFF
TRBV20-1,TRBJ2-5,CSARTGGSRGTQYF
TRBV24-1,TRBJ2-3,CATSDSSPGQGPTDTQYF
TRBV5-1,TRBJ1-1,CASSEMGGNTEAFF
TRBV5-1,TRBJ2-3,CASSLWGSTRGTDTQYF
TRBV10-1,TRBJ1-6,CASSADRGSPLHF
TRBV6-1,TRBJ1-2,CASSEDRPPYGYTF
TRBV20-1,TRBJ2-4,CSARDSGVRGIQYF
TRBV7-2,TRBJ2-7,CASSSSPTYEQYF
TRBV28,TRBJ1-3,CASSLLLPSSGNTIYF
TRBV20-1,TRBJ2-5,CSASDGAGGPLETQYF
TRBV3-1,TRBJ2-1,CASSLGWGYEQFF
TRBV4-3,TRBJ2-5,CASSQTTEETQYF
TRBV20-1,TRBJ1-2,CSAQPDRNYGYTF
TRBV19,TRBJ2-2,CASSIYDRNTGELFF
TRBV7-2,TRBJ2-5,CASSFSRGEETQYF